These 27 T cell receptor beta chains share one sample of origin, sequenced in a study of CD8+CD57+ T cells in acquired aplastic anemia. According to the study, genomic DNA was the template for TCR beta VDJ and CDR3 profiling. One entry per CDR3 protein, called by TCRdb with MiXCR from the reads. The data show some 200,000 distinct CDR3 sequences, with approximately 48% seen just once and about 1.8% held by the top ten. All sequencing subjects had displayed CD8+CD57+ cell expansion on flow cytometry. The sample taken for sequencing was sorted CD4+, CD8+, or CD8+CD57+ T cells (not recorded which) from PBMCs. The receptors stem from a human donor with aplastic anemia.

This sequence joins TRBV19 and TRBJ1-1; 9 bases match TRBD1. The CDR3 extends over 14 amino acids. CDR1 is LNHDA and CDR2 is SQIVND in the germline V gene (reference sequence). J lost 3 bases, V lost 9 bases, and 8 bases had no gene match. CDR3 loop: CASSLGTGHTEAFF. CDR3 DNA: TGTGCCAGCAGCTTGGGGACAGGGCACACTGAAGCTTTCTTT.

This clonotype was counted only a few times. As DNA, the CDR3 is TGTGCCAGCTCCCCCATAGACAGGGGGAACACTGAAGCTTTCTTT. This sequence encodes CASSPIDRGNTEAFF. V is TRBV7-3 and J is TRBJ1-1, with 8 bases matching TRBD1. Germline-derived CDR1 and CDR2 are SGHTA and FQGTGA. V was pared by 8 bases and J by 1 base, with 9 bases of the junction left unmatched. The CDR3 contains 15 residues. The variable domain in full, with the rest retrieved from reference TRBV7-3 and TRBJ1-1, is GAGVSQTPSNKVTEKGKYVELRCDPISGHTALYWYRQSLGQGPEFLIYFQGTGAADDSGLPNDRFFAVRPEGSVSTLKIQRTERGDSAVYLCASSPIDRGNTEAFFGQGTRLTVV.

About this clonotype: A junction boundary mismatches the germline segment, possibly from a read error. The rearrangement uses TRBV10-1 and TRBJ1-3; 8 bases map to TRBD1. The CDR3 extends over 17 amino acids. CDR1 and CDR2 (germline): WNHNN, SYGVQD (reference sequence). CDR3 region: CAISEGVGRGPRNTIYF. As DNA, the CDR3 is TGTGCCATCAGTGAAGGGGTCGGCAGGGGGCCACGGAACACCATATATTTT.

In its sample, this clonotype was seen many times. The chain links TRBV20-1 to TRBJ1-6, with TRBD1 as a possible D gene (6 bases). Germline V gene data show CDR1 as DFQATT and CDR2 as SNEGSKA (reference sequence). The germline V and J ends were trimmed by 3 bases and 10 bases, with 22 bases remaining between them. The CDR3 contains 16 residues. CDR3 sequence (DNA): TGCAGTGCTAGTGCGATGCTACAGGGAGGAGTCTCACCCCTCCACTTT. Amino acid sequence: CSASAMLQGGVSPLHF.

The CDR3 is CASSESLNNQPQHF. Written as DNA, the CDR3 is TGTGCCAGCAGTGAGTCACTAAATAATCAGCCCCAGCATTTT. The chain carries TRBV2 and TRBJ1-5; D not certain. V lost 3 bases, J lost 4 bases, and 10 bases lay in between. Germline V gene sequence: CDR1 SNHLY, CDR2 FYNNEI. The CDR3 runs to 14 residues.

The chain's CDR3 is CASSGGQGLWNEQFF. The CDR3 coding sequence is TGTGCCAGCAGTGGTGGACAGGGTCTGTGGAATGAGCAGTTCTTC. The chain couples TRBV2 to TRBJ2-1; TRBD1 matches at 8 bases. This CDR3 has 15 amino acids. Germline loops: CDR1 SNHLY, CDR2 FYNNEI. The junction had 9 bases not matched to a gene; V was cut back by 4 bases and J by 7 bases.

This clonotype is a singleton in its sample. This chain joins TRBV10-3 and TRBJ2-1; 8 bases align to TRBD1. V was clipped by 5 bases and J by 5 bases; unmatched bases: 5. CDR1 and CDR2 from the germline V gene are ENHRY and SYGVKD. This CDR3 is 14 amino acids long. The CDR3 here is CAISMTGADNEQFF. The CDR3 DNA sequence: TGTGCCATCAGTATGACAGGGGCGGACAATGAGCAGTTCTTC.

The chain couples TRBV20-1 to TRBJ2-3; D gene uncertain. The CDR3 is made up of 14 amino acids. Germline assignment: CDR1 DFQATT and CDR2 SNEGSKA (reference sequence). V was clipped by 1 base and J by 1 base, with 9 bases between them. CDR3 bases: TGCAGTGCTAGAGGTCGAGCCCGCACAGATACGCAGTATTTT. Amino acid sequence: CSARGRARTDTQYF.

For this clonotype: With a much larger clone just one base away, this may be a read error. The conserved phenylalanine or tryptophan is not found at the CDR3 terminus, so this likely reflects a read error. V and J are TRBV7-9 and TRBJ2-3, with 7 positions matching TRBD1. The germline V gene has CDR1 SEHNR and CDR2 FQNEAQ (reference sequence). The trim removed 5 bases at V and 4 bases at J, leaving 3 bases unmatched. The CDR3 loop spans 13 amino acids. The CDR3 loop reads CASSKQGSDTQYL. As DNA, the CDR3 is TGTGCCAGCAGCAAACAGGGGTCAGATACGCAGTATCTT.

The chain has TRBV5-1 and TRBJ1-2, with D possibly matching TRBD1 (6 bases). The CDR3 has 14 amino acids. The germline CDR1 and CDR2 sequences are SGHRS and YFSETQ. V was pared by 4 bases and J by 3 bases, with 13 bases between. DNA for the CDR3: TGCGCCAGCAGCCCCCAGGGGCGGGACTATGGCTACACCTTC. It codes for CASSPQGRDYGYTF.

The chain combines TRBV7-2 with TRBJ2-3; no clear D. With 1 base removed from V and 4 bases from J, the gap between germline ends came to 9 bases. The CDR3 runs to 14 residues. Germline V gene lookup returns CDR1 SGHTA and CDR2 FQGNSA. CDR3 sequence: CASSLVGGADTQYF. Here the CDR3 DNA reads TGTGCCAGCAGCTTAGTTGGTGGGGCAGATACGCAGTATTTT.

Note on this clonotype: Sequence at one end of the junction differs from germline and may be a read error. V usage is TRBV10-3 and J usage is TRBJ1-2, with D uncertain. This CDR3 is 17 amino acids long. CDR1 and CDR2 (germline): ENHRY, SYGVKD. CDR3 region: CASSFLPLRTSNYGYTF. The CDR3 DNA is TGTGCCAGCAGTTTCCTCCCCCTCAGGACTTCTAACTATGGCTACACCTTC.

The rearrangement joins TRBV10-2 to TRBJ1-6, with 7 bases aligning to TRBD1. Trimming at V came to 5 bases and at J to 9 bases, leaving 10 bases not matched to a gene. The CDR3 covers 15 residues. In germline, CDR1 is WSHSY, CDR2 SAAADI. CDR3 DNA: TGCGCCAGCAGTTTGCCTACAGGGGAAAGTTCACCCCTCCACTTT. Amino acid sequence: CASSLPTGESSPLHF.

In its sample, this clonotype was seen many times. The gene calls are TRBV29-1 and TRBJ2-7; 10 bases are shared with TRBD1. The CDR3 sequence is 15 residues long. CDR1 and CDR2 from the germline V gene are SQVTM and ANQGSEA. The V segment lost 4 bases and the J segment 7 bases; nucleotides outside the gene matches: 13. As DNA, the CDR3 is TGCAGCGTTGCCCCACCCGGGACAGGGGCGAGGGAGCAGTACTTC. It is translated as CSVAPPGTGAREQYF.

This clonotype was picked up many times. V is TRBV19 and J is TRBJ2-5, with 10 bases lining up with TRBD1. CDR3 length: 14 residues. Germline V gene data show CDR1 as LNHDA and CDR2 as SQIVND (reference sequence). J was trimmed by 3 bases and V by 6 bases; bases with no gene match: 4. The CDR3 bases are TGTGCCAGTAGGATGACAGGGGGCAAAGAGACCCAGTACTTC. It yields the protein CASRMTGGKETQYF.

The V call is TRBV7-6, the J call TRBJ2-7; D is ambiguous. V dropped 5 bases and J dropped 5 bases, with 10 bases sitting between them. Germline loops: CDR1 SGHVS, CDR2 FNYEAQ. This CDR3 has 12 amino acids. The CDR3 is CASSPSVNEQYF. In nucleotides, the CDR3 is TGTGCCAGCAGCCCCTCCGTGAACGAGCAGTACTTC.

The chain has TRBV20-1 and TRBJ2-1, with no clear D. The CDR3 loop spans 12 amino acids. With 5 bases removed from V and 9 bases from J, the gap between germline ends came to 14 bases. CDR1 and CDR2 (germline): DFQATT, SNEGSKA (reference sequence). The CDR3: CSAAFFVPEQFF. CDR3 DNA: TGCAGTGCTGCCTTTTTCGTTCCTGAGCAGTTCTTC.

V is TRBV28 and J is TRBJ1-4; D is ambiguous. This CDR3 is 14 amino acids long. Trimming removed 8 bases from V and 4 bases from J, with 14 bases in between. Germline V gives CDR1 MDHEN, CDR2 SYDVKM. The DNA for the CDR3 is TGTGCCAGCGGCCGAATCGGTGATAATGAAAAACTGTTTTTT. Translated: CASGRIGDNEKLFF.

The CDR3 DNA is TGCAGTGCTAGTAGGCCAGATAATTCACCCCTCCACTTT. Its translation is CSASRPDNSPLHF. The chain recombines TRBV20-1 with TRBJ1-6; no clear D. CDR1 is DFQATT, CDR2 SNEGSKA, per germline (reference sequence). V shed 3 bases and J shed 5 bases, with 8 bases lying between them. This CDR3 comprises 13 residues.

J is TRBJ2-5 and V is TRBV2, with 12 bases identical to TRBD1. Per germline, CDR1 SNHLY and CDR2 FYNNEI. J lost 1 base, V lost 4 bases, and 1 base had no gene match. CDR3 length: 15 amino acids. The CDR3 here is CASSGDRGPQETQYF. DNA for the CDR3: TGTGCCAGCAGTGGGGACAGGGGGCCCCAAGAGACCCAGTACTTC.

There are many counts of this clonotype. The V call is TRBV7-9, the J call TRBJ1-1; D uncertain. This CDR3 comprises 14 residues. Looked up from germline, CDR1 is SEHNR and CDR2 is FQNEAQ (reference sequence). Trimming took off 4 bases at V and 4 bases at J, with 13 bases between the two ends. The CDR3 is CASSSRRAGTEAFF. CDR3 nucleotide sequence: TGTGCCAGCAGCTCTCGGCGGGCGGGCACTGAAGCTTTCTTT.

The rearrangement uses TRBV20-1 and TRBJ1-2; the match to TRBD1 covers 12 bases. J lost 7 bases, V lost 6 bases, and 6 bases had no gene match. This CDR3 has 13 residues. Per germline, CDR1 DFQATT and CDR2 SNEGSKA (reference sequence). CDR3 in DNA: TGCAGTGCCAAGGGACAGGGGGCATTTGGCTACACCTTC. It encodes CSAKGQGAFGYTF.

The genes are TRBV18 and TRBJ1-4, with D possibly being TRBD1 (6 bases). This CDR3 has 13 residues. The germline V gene encodes CDR1 KGHSH and CDR2 LQKENI. V was cut by 11 bases and J by 1 base, with 11 bases left in between. CDR3 coding DNA: TGTGCCGCAGCCAGGGGAACTAATGAAAAACTGTTTTTT. Its translation: CAAARGTNEKLFF. Complete variable domain (other parts from reference TRBV18 and TRBJ1-4): NAGVMQNPRHLVRRRGQEARLRCSPMKGHSHVYWYRQLPEEGLKFMVYLQKENIIDESGMPKERFSAEFPKEGPSILRIQQVVRGDSAAYFCAAARGTNEKLFFGSGTQLSVL.

For this clonotype: A clone one base away is much larger, so this may be a read error. The chain is built from TRBV30 and TRBJ2-7; 7 nucleotides agree with TRBD1. Unmatched junction bases numbered 9, after V lost 2 bases and J lost 5 bases. This CDR3 is built from 14 residues. The germline V gene encodes CDR1 GTSNPN and CDR2 SVGIG (reference sequence). This chain's CDR3 is CAWSTSLQGDEQYF. The CDR3 coding sequence is TGTGCCTGGAGTACCTCCCTCCAGGGGGACGAGCAGTACTTC.

In its sample, this clonotype was seen once. V usage is TRBV10-3 and J usage is TRBJ1-2; 10 nucleotides match TRBD1. With V trimmed by 3 bases and J by 5 bases, 3 bases remained unmatched. Looked up from germline, CDR1 is ENHRY and CDR2 is SYGVKD. This CDR3 spans 14 amino acids. The CDR3 nucleotides are TGTGCCATCAGTGAAGGACAGGGGGTATATGGCTACACCTTC. Amino acids: CAISEGQGVYGYTF.

The J gene is TRBJ1-1, the V gene TRBV18; tentatively, D is TRBD1 (5 bases). V lost 3 bases and J lost 0, with 11 bases in between. Germline CDR1 is KGHSH and CDR2 is LQKENI. The CDR3 loop spans 15 amino acids. The CDR3 nucleotides read TGTGCCAGCTCACCCTCAGACAGTATGAACACTGAAGCTTTCTTT. Encoded protein: CASSPSDSMNTEAFF.

This clonotype was recorded a few times. J is TRBJ1-1 and V is TRBV10-2; D is unclear. V lost 5 bases, J lost 6 bases, and 10 bases lay in between. The CDR3 extends over 12 amino acids. Germline values: CDR1 WSHSY, CDR2 SAAADI. Written as DNA, the CDR3 is TGCGCCAGCAGTATGGGTTGGCCTGAAGCTTTCTTT. Its protein product is CASSMGWPEAFF.